The clone carrying this TCR beta chain was detected only once. This entry is derived from a study of blood T cell repertoires in COVID-19. Study background: The study drew acute and convalescent COVID-19 samples from the United States, Italy and Spain. PBMCs, B-cell-depleted T cells, or T cells provided the cDNA or gDNA that made up the material.

V lost 1 base, J lost 2 bases, and 3 bases lay in between. CDR3 length: 12 amino acids. CDR1 SGHDT and CDR2 YYEEEE come from the germline V gene. TCRdb's copy holds only in-frame clones and misses some; the assay was immunoSEQ multiplex PCR. Of around 99,000 clones in the sample, 79% are singletons; the top ten hold approximately 18%. Sequenced sample: peripheral blood. The sequence derives from a woman aged 80 or older with active or convalescent COVID-19. V is TRBV5-6 and J is TRBJ2-5, with unresolved D. This CDR3 reads CASSLQQETQYF. DNA for the CDR3: TGTGCCAGCAGCTTGCAGCAAGAGACCCAGTACTTC.